This T cell receptor beta chain was identified during a study of blood T cell repertoires in COVID-19. Overall study: Samples of COVID-19 (acute and convalescent) were obtained from the United States, Italy and Spain.

The CDR3 has 15 residues. V lost 0 bases, J lost 2 bases, and 4 bases stayed unmatched. CDR1 is SGHRS, CDR2 YFSETQ, per germline. Method: immunoSEQ multiplex PCR; TCRdb's copy keeps in-frame clones and lacks some. Among 150,000 to 200,000 clones listed, 80% were seen once. Participant reports of clinical history set cohort assignment. Recovered participants had two consecutive negative NP/OP PCR tests, healthcare professional clearance, or symptom resolution. The chain employs TRBV5-1 and TRBJ2-7, with 8 bases identical to TRBD1. This TCR came from a woman aged 60-75 years who had recovered from COVID-19. The specimen sequenced was PBMCs or T cells enriched from blood (not recorded which). The CDR3 reads CASSLGGTGAYEQYF. DNA for the CDR3: TGCGCCAGCAGCTTGGGGGGGACAGGCGCCTACGAGCAGTACTTC.